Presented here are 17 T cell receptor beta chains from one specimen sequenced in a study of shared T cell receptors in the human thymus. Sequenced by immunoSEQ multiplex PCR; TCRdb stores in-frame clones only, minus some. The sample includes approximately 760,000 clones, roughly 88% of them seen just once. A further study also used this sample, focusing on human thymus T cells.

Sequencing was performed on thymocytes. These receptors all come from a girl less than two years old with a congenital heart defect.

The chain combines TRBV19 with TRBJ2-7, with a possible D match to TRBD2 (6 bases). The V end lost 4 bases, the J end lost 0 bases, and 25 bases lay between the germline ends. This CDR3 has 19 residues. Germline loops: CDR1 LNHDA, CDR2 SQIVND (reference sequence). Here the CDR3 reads CASSTNTPSGTGDSYEQYF. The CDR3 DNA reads TGTGCCAGTAGTACCAATACCCCCTCGGGGACTGGGGACTCCTACGAGCAGTACTTC.

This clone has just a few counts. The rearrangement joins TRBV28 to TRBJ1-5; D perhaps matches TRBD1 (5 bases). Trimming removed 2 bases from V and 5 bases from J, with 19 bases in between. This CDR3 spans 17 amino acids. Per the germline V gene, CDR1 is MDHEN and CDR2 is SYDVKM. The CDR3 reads CASSLGGEGKGYQPQHF. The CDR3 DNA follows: TGTGCCAGCAGTTTAGGGGGGGAGGGGAAAGGATATCAGCCCCAGCATTTT.

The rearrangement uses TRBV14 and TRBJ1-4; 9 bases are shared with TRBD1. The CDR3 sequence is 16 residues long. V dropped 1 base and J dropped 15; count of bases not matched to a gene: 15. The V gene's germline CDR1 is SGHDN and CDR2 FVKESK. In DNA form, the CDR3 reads TGTGCCAGCAGCCAAGCGACCGGGACAGGGCTTGGGGAATTGTTTTTT. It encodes CASSQATGTGLGELFF.

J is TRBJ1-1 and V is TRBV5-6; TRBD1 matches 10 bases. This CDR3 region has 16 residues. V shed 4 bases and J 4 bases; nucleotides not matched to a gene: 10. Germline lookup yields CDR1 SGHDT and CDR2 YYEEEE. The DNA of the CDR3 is TGTGCCAGCAGCCCCCGGACAGGGGGTAGGGGCACTGAAGCTTTCTTT. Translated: CASSPRTGGRGTEAFF.

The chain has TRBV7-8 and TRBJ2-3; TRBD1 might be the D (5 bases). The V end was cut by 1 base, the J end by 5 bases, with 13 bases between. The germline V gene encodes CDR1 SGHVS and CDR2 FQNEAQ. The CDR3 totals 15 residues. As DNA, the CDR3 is TGTGCCAGCAGCTTAGTGGTCAGGGAAGTAGATACGCAGTATTTT. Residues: CASSLVVREVDTQYF.

This CDR3 reads CASSEPGTSGGAYNEQFF. The CDR3 nucleotides are TGTGCCAGCAGTGAGCCCGGGACTAGCGGGGGGGCATACAATGAGCAGTTCTTC. The rearrangement joins TRBV2 to TRBJ2-1; 16 nucleotides agree with TRBD2. Unmatched junction bases numbered 6, after V lost 3 bases and J lost 4 bases. Germline loops: CDR1 SNHLY, CDR2 FYNNEI. The length of the CDR3 is 18 residues.

CDR3 nucleotide sequence: TGTGCCAGCAGCGAGGCCGGGGACACGGTCAGGGATAGCAATCAGCCCCAGCATTTT. Translated, it gives CASSEAGDTVRDSNQPQHF. This chain connects TRBV5-5 to TRBJ1-5; weak D call: TRBD1 (6 bases). CDR1 is SGHKS and CDR2 is YYEKEE in the germline V gene (reference sequence). The CDR3 extends over 19 amino acids. The V and J ends lost 4 bases and 0 bases respectively, with 23 bases between them.

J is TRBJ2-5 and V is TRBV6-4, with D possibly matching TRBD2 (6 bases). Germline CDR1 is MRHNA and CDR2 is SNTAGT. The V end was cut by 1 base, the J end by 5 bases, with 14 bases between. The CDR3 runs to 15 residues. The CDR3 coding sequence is TGTGCCAGCAGTGACTTGGGGGGAGGTCGGGAGACCCAGTACTTC. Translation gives CASSDLGGGRETQYF.

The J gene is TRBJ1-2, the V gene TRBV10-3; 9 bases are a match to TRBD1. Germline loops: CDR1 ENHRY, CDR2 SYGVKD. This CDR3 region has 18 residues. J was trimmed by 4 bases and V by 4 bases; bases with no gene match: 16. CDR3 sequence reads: CAISGVSPMDRGGYGYTF. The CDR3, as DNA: TGTGCCATCAGTGGCGTCTCCCCAATGGACAGGGGAGGCTATGGCTACACCTTC.

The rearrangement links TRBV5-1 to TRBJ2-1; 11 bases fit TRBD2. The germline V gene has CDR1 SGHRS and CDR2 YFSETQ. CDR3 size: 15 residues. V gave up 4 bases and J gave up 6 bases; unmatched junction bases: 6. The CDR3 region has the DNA TGCGCCAGCAGCCCCCTAGCGGGGGGTCCCAATGAGCAGTTCTTC. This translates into CASSPLAGGPNEQFF.

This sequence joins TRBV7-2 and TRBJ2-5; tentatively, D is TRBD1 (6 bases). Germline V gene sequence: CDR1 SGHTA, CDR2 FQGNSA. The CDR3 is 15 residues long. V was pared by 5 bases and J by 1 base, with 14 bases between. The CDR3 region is CASSPRGRGQETQYF. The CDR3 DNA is TGTGCCAGCAGCCCACGGGGCAGGGGCCAAGAGACCCAGTACTTC.

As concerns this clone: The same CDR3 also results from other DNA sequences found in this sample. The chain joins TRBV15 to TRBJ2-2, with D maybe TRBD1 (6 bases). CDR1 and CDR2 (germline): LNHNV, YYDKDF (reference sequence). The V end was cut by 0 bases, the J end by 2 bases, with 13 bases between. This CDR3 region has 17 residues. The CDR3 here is CATSRDKLRGNTGELFF. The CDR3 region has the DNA TGTGCCACCAGCAGAGACAAGCTCAGGGGAAACACCGGGGAGCTGTTTTTT.

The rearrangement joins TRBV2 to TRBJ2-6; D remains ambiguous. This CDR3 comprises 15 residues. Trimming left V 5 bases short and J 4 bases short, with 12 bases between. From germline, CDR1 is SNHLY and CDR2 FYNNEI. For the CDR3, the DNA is TGTGCCAGCAGTATCTCTCCTCCCGGGGCCAACGTCCTGACTTTC. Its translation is CASSISPPGANVLTF.

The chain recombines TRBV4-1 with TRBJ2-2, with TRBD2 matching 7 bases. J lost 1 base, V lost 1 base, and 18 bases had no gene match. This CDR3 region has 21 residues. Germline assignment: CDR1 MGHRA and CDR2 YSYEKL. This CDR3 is CASSQGHSNWEGLMNTGELFF. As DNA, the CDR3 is TGCGCCAGCAGCCAAGGACATTCTAATTGGGAGGGCCTTATGAACACCGGGGAGCTGTTTTTT.

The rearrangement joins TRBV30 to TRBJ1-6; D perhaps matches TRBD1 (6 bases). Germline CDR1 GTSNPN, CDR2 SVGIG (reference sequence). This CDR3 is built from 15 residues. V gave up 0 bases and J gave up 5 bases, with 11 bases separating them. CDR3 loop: CAWSVPGANNSPLHF. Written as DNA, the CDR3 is TGTGCCTGGAGTGTACCAGGGGCGAATAATTCACCCCTCCACTTT.

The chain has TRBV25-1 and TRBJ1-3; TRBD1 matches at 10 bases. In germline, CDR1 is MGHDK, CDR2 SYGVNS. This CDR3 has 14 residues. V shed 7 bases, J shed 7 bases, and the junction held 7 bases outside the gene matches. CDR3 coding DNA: TGTGCCAGCATCGGGACAGGGGAGGGGAACACCATATATTTT. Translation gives CASIGTGEGNTIYF.

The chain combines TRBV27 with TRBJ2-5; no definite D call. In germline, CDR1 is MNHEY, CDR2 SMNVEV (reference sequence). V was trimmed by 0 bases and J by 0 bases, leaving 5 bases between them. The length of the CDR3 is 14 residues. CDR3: CASSLSEYQETQYF. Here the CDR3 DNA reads TGTGCCAGCAGTTTATCAGAGTACCAAGAGACCCAGTACTTC.